Listed here are 14 T cell receptor beta chains from one sample, sequenced in a study of blood T cell repertoires in COVID-19. The repertoire was sequenced with immunoSEQ multiplex PCR; TCRdb's copy has only in-frame clones and lacks some. The sample lists about 300,000 clones; 85% to 90% were seen once. Material: peripheral blood. These receptors came from a woman aged 45-65 years with COVID-19, enrolled during active disease.

The CDR3 DNA reads as TGTGCCAGCAGTTTCATAGCGGGAGGGCCCACCGGGGAGCTGTTTTTT. This gives the protein CASSFIAGGPTGELFF. The J gene is TRBJ2-2, the V gene TRBV27; 11 bases match TRBD2. With 3 bases clipped from V and 4 bases from J, the junction kept 4 bases outside the gene matches. This CDR3 is built from 16 residues. The germline CDR1 and CDR2 sequences are MNHEY and SMNVEV (reference sequence).

There are a few counts of this clone. The chain joins TRBV18 to TRBJ1-6; D is possibly TRBD1 (6 bases). The CDR3 runs 16 residues. Trimming removed 4 bases at V and 7 bases at J, with 17 bases between. Germline assignment: CDR1 KGHSH and CDR2 LQKENI. The CDR3 DNA sequence: TGTGCCAGCTCACGCCGCCGGACAGATCTAAATTCACCCCTCCACTTT. Amino acid sequence: CASSRRRTDLNSPLHF.

This chain's CDR3 is CASSSAGTGVYGYTF. The CDR3 nucleotides read TGTGCCAGTAGTAGTGCCGGGACAGGCGTCTATGGCTACACCTTC. The chain uses TRBV19 and TRBJ1-2, with TRBD1 matching 8 bases. The length of the CDR3 is 15 residues. In germline, CDR1 is LNHDA, CDR2 SQIVND (reference sequence). V lost 4 bases to trimming and J lost 4 bases; unmatched junction nucleotides: 8.

The rearrangement links TRBV18 to TRBJ1-2; 7 nucleotides line up with TRBD1. Germline V CDR1 and CDR2: KGHSH, LQKENI. J was trimmed by 8 bases and V by 3 bases; bases with no gene match: 9. The CDR3 runs 14 residues. CDR3 nucleotide sequence: TGTGCCAGCTCACCCCGGGACAGCCAGCGAGGCTACACCTTC. It specifies CASSPRDSQRGYTF. Drawing the rest from reference TRBV18 and TRBJ1-2, the complete variable domain is NAGVMQNPRHLVRRRGQEARLRCSPMKGHSHVYWYRQLPEEGLKFMVYLQKENIIDESGMPKERFSAEFPKEGPSILRIQQVVRGDSAAYFCASSPRDSQRGYTFGSGTRLTVV.

The rearrangement uses TRBV5-4 and TRBJ1-4; TRBD1 is a possible D gene (6 bases). The V end was cut by 4 bases, the J end by 11 bases, with 9 bases between. Germline-derived CDR1 and CDR2 are SGHNT and YYREEE (reference sequence). This CDR3 contains 11 residues. CDR3 protein: CASSLQGKLFF. CDR3 nucleotide sequence: TGTGCCAGCAGCCTACAGGGTAAACTGTTTTTT.

The J gene is TRBJ2-3, the V gene TRBV6-5; no clear D. The V gene's germline CDR1 is MNHEY and CDR2 SVGAGI. The V end was cut by 2 bases, the J end by 9 bases, with 15 bases between. The CDR3 is 14 residues long. The DNA for the CDR3 is TGTGCCAGCAGTTACAGTTCCCTAAGAGAGACGCAGTATTTT. As protein: CASSYSSLRETQYF.

This rearrangement joins TRBV7-2 to TRBJ1-1, with a tentative D call TRBD1 (6 bases). Germline V gene data show CDR1 as SGHTA and CDR2 as FQGNSA. CDR3 length equals 15 residues. Deletions cut 5 bases from V and 0 bases from J, with 13 bases between. CDR3: CASSPRQAMNTEAFF. The DNA of the CDR3 is TGTGCCAGCAGCCCACGACAGGCCATGAACACTGAAGCTTTCTTT.

This chain joins TRBV3-1 (or the pseudogene TRBV3-2) and TRBJ1-2; D might be TRBD1 (5 bases). Germline CDR1 LGHDT, CDR2 YNNKEL (reference sequence). V gave up 1 base and J gave up 5 bases, with 11 bases separating them. The CDR3 spans 14 residues. The DNA for the CDR3 is TGTGCCAGCAGCCAAGCTACCGGGACTTATGGCTACACCTTC. It encodes CASSQATGTYGYTF.

The chain has TRBV13 and TRBJ2-2; TRBD1 agrees at 7 bases. The CDR3 extends over 16 amino acids. The germline V gene encodes CDR1 PRHDT and CDR2 FYEKMQ (reference sequence). After removal of 7 bases from V and 2 bases from J, the junction contained 10 bases not matched to a gene. The CDR3: CASTPQTGANTGELFF. CDR3 bases: TGTGCCAGCACTCCTCAAACAGGGGCCAACACCGGGGAGCTGTTTTTT.

The chain joins TRBV5-4 to TRBJ2-7; TRBD1 aligns across 11 bases. Looked up from germline, CDR1 is SGHNT and CDR2 is YYREEE (reference sequence). V lost 0 bases and J lost 5; bases outside the gene matches: 4. The CDR3 covers 15 residues. CDR3 protein: CASSLVGQGADEQYF. The CDR3 DNA follows: TGTGCCAGCAGCTTGGTAGGACAGGGGGCAGACGAGCAGTACTTC.

The chain recombines TRBV2 with TRBJ1-1, with TRBD1 as a possible D gene (6 bases). Trimming removed 8 bases at V and 0 bases at J, with 16 bases between. Germline V gene sequence: CDR1 SNHLY, CDR2 FYNNEI. The CDR3 length is 15 residues. CDR3 loop: CASRQANTLNTEAFF. The CDR3 DNA is TGTGCCAGCCGACAGGCTAATACATTGAACACTGAAGCTTTCTTT.

This chain links TRBV9 with TRBJ2-2, with D possibly matching TRBD2 (6 bases). Trimming shortened V by 0 bases and J by 4 bases, and 7 bases separated the two germline ends. Germline CDR1 reads SGDLS; CDR2 reads YYNGEE. This CDR3 contains 14 residues. The CDR3: CASSVVGGTGELFF. The CDR3, as DNA: TGTGCCAGCAGCGTAGTCGGGGGCACCGGGGAGCTGTTTTTT.

The rearrangement uses TRBV12-5 and TRBJ2-1; D not certain. This CDR3 is 15 amino acids long. The germline V gene has CDR1 LGHNT and CDR2 FRNRAP. V was cut by 4 bases and J by 1 base, with 11 bases left in between. The CDR3: CASGSDIRSYNEQFF. CDR3 DNA: TGTGCTAGTGGTTCCGACATCAGATCCTACAATGAGCAGTTCTTC.

The table lists this clone with a count of one. The chain combines TRBV7-2 with TRBJ2-7; 10 bases fit TRBD1. The CDR3 has 15 residues. The ends lost 3 bases at V and 0 bases at J; junction bases unmatched: 2. Looked up from germline, CDR1 is SGHTA and CDR2 is FQGNSA. Here the CDR3 reads CASSLGQGTSYEQYF. The CDR3 DNA reads as TGTGCCAGCAGCTTGGGACAGGGGACCTCCTACGAGCAGTACTTC. The whole variable domain, filled in from reference TRBV7-2 and TRBJ2-7, reads GAGVSQSPSNKVTEKGKDVELRCDPISGHTALYWYRQSLGQGLEFLIYFQGNSAPDKSGLPSDRFSAERTGGSVSTLTIQRTQQEDSAVYLCASSLGQGTSYEQYFGPGTRLTVT.